This T cell receptor (beta chain) emerged from a study of blood T cell repertoires in COVID-19. Assay: immunoSEQ multiplex PCR; the TCRdb copy retains only in-frame clones and omits some. Of about 210,000 clones in the sample, about 81% were seen once. Recovered status applied to Cohort 3 donors who had two consecutive negative PCRs. It also applied to those with clearance or with symptom resolution. Germline CDR1 GTSNPN, CDR2 SVGIG (reference sequence). The CDR3 is 15 amino acids. With 0 bases removed from V and 4 bases from J, the gap between germline ends came to 15 bases. Specimen: PBMCs or T cells enriched from blood (not recorded which). The chain couples TRBV30 to TRBJ1-2; D gene ambiguous. The source is a man aged 35-49 years who had recovered from COVID-19. CDR3 in amino acids: CAWSVPAAALYGYTF. The CDR3 DNA is TGTGCCTGGAGTGTACCCGCAGCGGCCCTCTATGGCTACACCTTC.